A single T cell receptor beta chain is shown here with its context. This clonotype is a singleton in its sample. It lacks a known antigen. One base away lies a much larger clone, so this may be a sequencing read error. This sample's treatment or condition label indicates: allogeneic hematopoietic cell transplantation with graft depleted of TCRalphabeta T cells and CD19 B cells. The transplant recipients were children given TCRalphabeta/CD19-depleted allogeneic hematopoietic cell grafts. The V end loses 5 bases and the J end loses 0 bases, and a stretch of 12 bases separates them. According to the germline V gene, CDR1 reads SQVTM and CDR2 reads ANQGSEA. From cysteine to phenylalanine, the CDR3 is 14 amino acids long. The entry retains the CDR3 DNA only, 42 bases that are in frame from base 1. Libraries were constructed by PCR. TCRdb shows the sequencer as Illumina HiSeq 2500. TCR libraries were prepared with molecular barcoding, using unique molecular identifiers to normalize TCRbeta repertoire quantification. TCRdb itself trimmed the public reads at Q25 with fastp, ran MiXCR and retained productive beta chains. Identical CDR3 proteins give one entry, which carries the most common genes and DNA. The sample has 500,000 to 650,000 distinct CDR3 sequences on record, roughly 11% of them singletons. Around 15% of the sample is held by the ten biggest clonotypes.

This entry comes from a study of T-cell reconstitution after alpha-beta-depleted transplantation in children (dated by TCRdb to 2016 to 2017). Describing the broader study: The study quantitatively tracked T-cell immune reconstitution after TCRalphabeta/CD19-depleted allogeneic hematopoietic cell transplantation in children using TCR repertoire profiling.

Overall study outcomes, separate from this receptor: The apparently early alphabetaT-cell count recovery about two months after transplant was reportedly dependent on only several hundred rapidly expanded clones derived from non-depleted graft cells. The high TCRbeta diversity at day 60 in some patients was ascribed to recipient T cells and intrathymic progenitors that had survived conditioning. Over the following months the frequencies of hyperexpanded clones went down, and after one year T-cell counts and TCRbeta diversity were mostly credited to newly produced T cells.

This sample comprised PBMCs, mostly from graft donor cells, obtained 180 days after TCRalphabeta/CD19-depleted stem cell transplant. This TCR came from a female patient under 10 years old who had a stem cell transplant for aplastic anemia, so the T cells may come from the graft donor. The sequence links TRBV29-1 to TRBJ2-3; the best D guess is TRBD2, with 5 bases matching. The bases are TGCAGCGTTCCCCTCAGGAGGAGCACAGATACGCAGTATTTT. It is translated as CSVPLRRSTDTQYF.